Below are 10 T cell receptor beta chains sequenced from a single sample in a study of T cell repertoires in cytomegalovirus infection (dated by TCRdb to between 2017 and 2020). TCRdb lists the instrument as Illumina HiSeq 1500. TCRdb reprocessing: public reads trimmed at Q25 with fastp, clones called with MiXCR, in-frame beta chains kept. All rows with the same CDR3 protein become a single entry with the most common DNA and genes. The sample table holds about 260,000 distinct CDR3 sequences, of which roughly 10% were seen once. In total, the top ten clones hold over 12% of the sample. The sequencing input was PBMCs. These TCRs come from a human donor in good health (CMV status not recorded). Some clones in this sample may be carry-over from other donors' samples.

Ten or more counts support this clonotype. The chain couples TRBV10-1 to TRBJ2-7; no reliable D call. V dropped 6 bases and J dropped 6 bases, with 15 bases sitting between them. From germline, CDR1 is WNHNN and CDR2 SYGVQD (reference sequence). The CDR3 has 13 residues. CDR3 nucleotides: TGCGCCAGCAGCCCCCTAGGTGGACGCGAGCAGTACTTC. It translates to CASSPLGGREQYF.

This clonotype was seen more than once but under ten times. The chain is built from TRBV7-8 and TRBJ2-1; D is possibly TRBD2 (7 bases). V was shortened by 7 bases and J by 2 bases, with 18 bases between the two germline ends. The CDR3 spans 16 residues. Germline V lookup: CDR1 SGHVS, CDR2 FQNEAQ. The CDR3, as DNA: TGTGCCAGCACTCCCGGGGCGGGGGCCACCTACAATGAGCAGTTCTTC. It encodes CASTPGAGATYNEQFF.

This sequence joins TRBV18 and TRBJ2-2, with D maybe TRBD2 (5 bases). Trimming removed 2 bases from V and 3 bases from J, with 13 bases in between. This CDR3 contains 16 residues. The germline CDR1 and CDR2 sequences are KGHSH and LQKENI. For the CDR3, the DNA is TGTGCCAGCTCACCAAATCACGTAGCGTACACCGGGGAGCTGTTTTTT. Protein product: CASSPNHVAYTGELFF. Drawing the rest from reference TRBV18 and TRBJ2-2, the complete variable domain is NAGVMQNPRHLVRRRGQEARLRCSPMKGHSHVYWYRQLPEEGLKFMVYLQKENIIDESGMPKERFSAEFPKEGPSILRIQQVVRGDSAAYFCASSPNHVAYTGELFFGEGSRLTVL.

This clonotype was picked up many times. This sequence joins TRBV7-8 and TRBJ2-7; 10 positions agree with TRBD2. The CDR3 has 15 amino acids. Unmatched junction bases numbered 9, after V lost 5 bases and J lost 5 bases. Germline V gene sequence: CDR1 SGHVS, CDR2 FQNEAQ. CDR3 in amino acids: CASSQLAGKRNEQYF. The DNA of the CDR3 is TGTGCCAGCAGCCAACTAGCGGGGAAACGAAACGAGCAGTACTTC.

This clonotype has at least ten counts. The chain carries TRBV20-1 and TRBJ2-7, with D tentatively TRBD1 (6 bases). CDR3 length equals 14 residues. The germline V gene encodes CDR1 DFQATT and CDR2 SNEGSKA (reference sequence). The V and J ends lost 6 bases and 1 base respectively, with 16 bases between them. The CDR3 loop reads CSAYRDTFSYEQYF. In DNA form, the CDR3 reads TGCAGTGCCTACCGGGACACTTTTTCCTACGAGCAGTACTTC.

This clonotype was seen many times. The chain uses TRBV19 and TRBJ1-2; 8 nucleotides line up with TRBD1. The CDR3 contains 15 residues. The V and J ends lost 3 bases and 7 bases, in that order; junction bases with no gene match: 10. Per the germline V gene, CDR1 is LNHDA and CDR2 is SQIVND (reference sequence). This chain's CDR3 is CASSMAQGAALGYTF. In nucleotides, the CDR3 is TGTGCCAGTAGTATGGCCCAGGGGGCGGCCCTTGGCTACACCTTC.

Many counts were recorded for this clonotype. The gene calls are TRBV19 and TRBJ2-1; tentative D call: TRBD2 (6 bases). Germline CDR1 LNHDA, CDR2 SQIVND (reference sequence). This CDR3 contains 17 residues. Trimming cost V 9 bases and J 0 bases, with 21 bases left between them. CDR3 sequence: CASHHTTGTPSYNEQFF. For the CDR3, the DNA is TGTGCCAGCCACCATACGACCGGGACTCCCTCCTACAATGAGCAGTTCTTC. The complete variable domain, with remaining parts taken from reference TRBV19 and TRBJ2-1, reads DGGITQSPKYLFRKEGQNVTLSCEQNLNHDAMYWYRQDPGQGLRLIYYSQIVNDFQKGDIAEGYSVSREKKESFPLTVTSAQKNPTAFYLCASHHTTGTPSYNEQFFGPGTRLTVL.

This clonotype was observed many times. The chain recombines TRBV7-2 with TRBJ1-2; TRBD1 is a possible D gene (5 bases). V was shortened by 3 bases and J by 0 bases, with 11 bases between the two germline ends. The CDR3 spans 15 residues. Per germline, CDR1 SGHTA and CDR2 FQGNSA. The CDR3 reads CASSLGTAANYGYTF. The CDR3 DNA reads TGTGCCAGCAGCTTGGGGACGGCCGCTAACTATGGCTACACCTTC.

The chain combines TRBV28 with TRBJ1-1; no clear D gene. The CDR3 runs 12 residues. V lost 7 bases to trimming and J lost 1 base, with 7 bases between them. The V gene's germline CDR1 is MDHEN and CDR2 SYDVKM. The CDR3 loop reads CASTWGNTEAFF. CDR3 nucleotides: TGTGCCAGCACCTGGGGGAACACTGAAGCTTTCTTT.

This clonotype came up many times. The V call is TRBV19, the J call TRBJ2-1, with D possibly TRBD2 on 6 matching bases. CDR3 size: 14 residues. The germline V and J ends were trimmed by 7 bases and 3 bases, with 13 bases remaining between them. Germline CDR1 LNHDA, CDR2 SQIVND (reference sequence). CDR3 loop: CASNSGLFYNEQFF. In nucleotides, the CDR3 is TGTGCCAGTAATAGCGGACTCTTCTACAATGAGCAGTTCTTC.